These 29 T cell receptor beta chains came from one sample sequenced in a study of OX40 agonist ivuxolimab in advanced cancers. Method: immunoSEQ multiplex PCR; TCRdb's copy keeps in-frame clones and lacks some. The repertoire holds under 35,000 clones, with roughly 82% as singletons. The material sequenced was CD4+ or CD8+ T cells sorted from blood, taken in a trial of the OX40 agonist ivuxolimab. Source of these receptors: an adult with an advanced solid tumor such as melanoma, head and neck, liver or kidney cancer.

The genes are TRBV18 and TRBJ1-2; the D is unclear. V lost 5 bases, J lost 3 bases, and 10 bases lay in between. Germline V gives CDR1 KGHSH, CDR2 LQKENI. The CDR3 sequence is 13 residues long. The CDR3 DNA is TGTGCCAGCTCAAGGCGGGCAGACTATGGCTACACCTTC. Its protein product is CASSRRADYGYTF.

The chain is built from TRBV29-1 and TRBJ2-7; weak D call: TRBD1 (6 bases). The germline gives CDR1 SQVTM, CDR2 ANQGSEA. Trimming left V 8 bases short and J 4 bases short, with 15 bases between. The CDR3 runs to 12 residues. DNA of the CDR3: TGCAGCATCCGGGACACCCAATACGAGCAGTACTTC. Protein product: CSIRDTQYEQYF.

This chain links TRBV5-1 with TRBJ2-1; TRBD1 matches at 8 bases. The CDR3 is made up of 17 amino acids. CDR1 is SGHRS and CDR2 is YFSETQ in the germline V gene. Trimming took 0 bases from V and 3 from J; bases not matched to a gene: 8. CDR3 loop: CASSLALGTGGYNEQFF. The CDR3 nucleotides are TGCGCCAGCAGCTTGGCCCTCGGAACAGGGGGCTACAATGAGCAGTTCTTC.

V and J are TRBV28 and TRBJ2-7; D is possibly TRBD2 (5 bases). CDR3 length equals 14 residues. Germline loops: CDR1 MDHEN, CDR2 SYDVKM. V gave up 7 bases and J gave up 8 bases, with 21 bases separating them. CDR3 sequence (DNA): TGTGCCAGCACATTACGGACTCACGCCTCGAAGCAGTACTTC. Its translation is CASTLRTHASKQYF. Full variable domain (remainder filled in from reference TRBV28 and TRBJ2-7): DVKVTQSSRYLVKRTGEKVFLECVQDMDHENMFWYRQDPGLGLRLIYFSYDVKMKEKGDIPEGYSVSREKKERFSLILESASTNQTSMYLCASTLRTHASKQYFGPGTRLTVT.

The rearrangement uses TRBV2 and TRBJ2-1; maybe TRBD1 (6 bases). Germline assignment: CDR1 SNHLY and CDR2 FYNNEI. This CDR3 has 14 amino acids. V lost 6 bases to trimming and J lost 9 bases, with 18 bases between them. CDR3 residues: CASSLLQGRAEQFF. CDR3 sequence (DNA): TGTGCCAGCAGCCTTTTACAGGGAAGGGCTGAGCAGTTCTTC.

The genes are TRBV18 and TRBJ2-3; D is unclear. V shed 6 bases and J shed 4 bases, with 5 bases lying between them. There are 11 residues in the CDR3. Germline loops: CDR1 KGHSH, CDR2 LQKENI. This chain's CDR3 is CASSRPDTQYF. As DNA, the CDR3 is TGTGCCAGCTCCCGACCAGATACGCAGTATTTT.

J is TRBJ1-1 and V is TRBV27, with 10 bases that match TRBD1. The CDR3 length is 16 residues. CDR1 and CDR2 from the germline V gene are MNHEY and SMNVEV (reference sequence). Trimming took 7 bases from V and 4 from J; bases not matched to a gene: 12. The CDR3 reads CASTLTGTGVGTEAFF. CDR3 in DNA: TGTGCCAGCACCCTTACCGGGACAGGGGTGGGCACTGAAGCTTTCTTT.

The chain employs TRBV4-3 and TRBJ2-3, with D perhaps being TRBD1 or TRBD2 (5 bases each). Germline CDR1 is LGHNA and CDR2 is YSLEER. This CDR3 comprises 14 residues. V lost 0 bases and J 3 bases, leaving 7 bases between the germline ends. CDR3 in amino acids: CASSQEWGTDTQYF. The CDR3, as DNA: TGCGCCAGCAGCCAAGAATGGGGGACAGATACGCAGTATTTT.

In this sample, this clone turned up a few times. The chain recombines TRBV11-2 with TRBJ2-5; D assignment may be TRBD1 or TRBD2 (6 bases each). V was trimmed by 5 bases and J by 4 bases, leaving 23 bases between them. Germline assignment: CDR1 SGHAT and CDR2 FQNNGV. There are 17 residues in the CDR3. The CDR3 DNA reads TGTGCCAGCAGCCCTGCCGGCCAGCGGGTGGGGGCAGAGACCCAGTACTTC. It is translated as CASSPAGQRVGAETQYF.

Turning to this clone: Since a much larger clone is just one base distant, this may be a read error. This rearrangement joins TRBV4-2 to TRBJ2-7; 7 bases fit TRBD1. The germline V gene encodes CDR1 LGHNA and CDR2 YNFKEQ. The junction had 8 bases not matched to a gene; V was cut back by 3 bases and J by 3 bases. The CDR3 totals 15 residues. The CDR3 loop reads CASSQTAGTVYEQYF. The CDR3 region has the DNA TGTGCCAGCAGCCAGACCGCCGGGACAGTCTACGAGCAGTACTTC.

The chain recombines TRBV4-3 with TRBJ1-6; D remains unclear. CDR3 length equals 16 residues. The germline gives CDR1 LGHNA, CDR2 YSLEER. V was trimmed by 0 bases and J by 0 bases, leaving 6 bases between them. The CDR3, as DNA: TGCGCCAGCAGCCAAGATACCACCTCCTATAATTCACCCCTCCACTTT. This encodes CASSQDTTSYNSPLHF.

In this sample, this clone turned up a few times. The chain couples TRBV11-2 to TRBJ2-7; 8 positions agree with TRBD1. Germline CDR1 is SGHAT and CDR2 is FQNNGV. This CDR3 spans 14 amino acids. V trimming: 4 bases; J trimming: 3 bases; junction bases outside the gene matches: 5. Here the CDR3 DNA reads TGTGCCAGCAGCTATGGAGACAGGGGCTACGAGCAGTACTTC. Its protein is CASSYGDRGYEQYF.

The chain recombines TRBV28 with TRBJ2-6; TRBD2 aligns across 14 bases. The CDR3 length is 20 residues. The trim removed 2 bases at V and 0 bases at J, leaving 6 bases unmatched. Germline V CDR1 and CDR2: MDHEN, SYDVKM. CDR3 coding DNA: TGTGCCAGCAGTTTAGCCGGGACTAGCGGGGGATTCTCTGGGGCCAACGTCCTGACTTTC. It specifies CASSLAGTSGGFSGANVLTF.

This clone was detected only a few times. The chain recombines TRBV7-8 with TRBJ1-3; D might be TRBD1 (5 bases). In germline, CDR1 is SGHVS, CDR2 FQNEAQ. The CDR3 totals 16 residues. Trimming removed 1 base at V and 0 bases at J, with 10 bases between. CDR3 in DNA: TGTGCCAGCAGCTTAGGCGGGGCCCGCTCTGGAAACACCATATATTTT. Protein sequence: CASSLGGARSGNTIYF.

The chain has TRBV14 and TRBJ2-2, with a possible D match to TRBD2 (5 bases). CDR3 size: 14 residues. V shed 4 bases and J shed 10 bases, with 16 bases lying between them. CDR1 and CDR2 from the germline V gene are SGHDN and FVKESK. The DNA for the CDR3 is TGTGCCAGCAGCCCGTTTAGCGCCCTGGAGGAGCTGTTTTTT. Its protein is CASSPFSALEELFF.

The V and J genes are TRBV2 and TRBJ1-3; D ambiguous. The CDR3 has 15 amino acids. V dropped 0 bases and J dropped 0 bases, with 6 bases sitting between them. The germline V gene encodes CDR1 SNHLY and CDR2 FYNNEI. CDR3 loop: CASSEAVGSGNTIYF. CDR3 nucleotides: TGTGCCAGCAGTGAAGCGGTGGGCTCTGGAAACACCATATATTTT. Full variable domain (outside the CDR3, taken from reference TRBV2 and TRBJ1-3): EPEVTQTPSHQVTQMGQEVILRCVPISNHLYFYWYRQILGQKVEFLVSFYNNEISEKSEIFDDQFSVERPDGSNFTLKIRSTKLEDSAMYFCASSEAVGSGNTIYFGEGSWLTVV.

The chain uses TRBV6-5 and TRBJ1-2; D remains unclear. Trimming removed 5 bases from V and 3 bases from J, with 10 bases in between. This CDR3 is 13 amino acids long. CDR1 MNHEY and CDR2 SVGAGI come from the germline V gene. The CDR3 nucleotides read TGTGCCAGCAGTCCCCGAGGGTACTATGGCTACACCTTC. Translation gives CASSPRGYYGYTF.

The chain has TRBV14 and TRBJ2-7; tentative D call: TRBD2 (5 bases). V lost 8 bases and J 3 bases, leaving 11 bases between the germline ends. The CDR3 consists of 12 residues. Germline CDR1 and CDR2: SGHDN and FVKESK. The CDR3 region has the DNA TGTGCCAGCGGGCGGGCATTCTACGAGCAGTACTTC. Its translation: CASGRAFYEQYF.

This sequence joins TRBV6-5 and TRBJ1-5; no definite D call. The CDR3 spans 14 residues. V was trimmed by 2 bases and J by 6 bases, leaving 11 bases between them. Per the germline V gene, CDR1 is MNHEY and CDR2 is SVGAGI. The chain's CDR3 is CASSYGSEGQPQHF. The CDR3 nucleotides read TGTGCCAGCAGTTACGGGTCGGAGGGTCAGCCCCAGCATTTT.

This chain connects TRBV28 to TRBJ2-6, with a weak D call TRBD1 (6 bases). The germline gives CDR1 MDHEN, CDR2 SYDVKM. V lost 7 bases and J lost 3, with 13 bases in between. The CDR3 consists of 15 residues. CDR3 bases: TGTGCCAGCACCATTCAGGGGTTTGGGGCCAACGTCCTGACTTTC. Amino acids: CASTIQGFGANVLTF. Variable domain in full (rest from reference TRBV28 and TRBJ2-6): DVKVTQSSRYLVKRTGEKVFLECVQDMDHENMFWYRQDPGLGLRLIYFSYDVKMKEKGDIPEGYSVSREKKERFSLILESASTNQTSMYLCASTIQGFGANVLTFGAGSRLTVL.

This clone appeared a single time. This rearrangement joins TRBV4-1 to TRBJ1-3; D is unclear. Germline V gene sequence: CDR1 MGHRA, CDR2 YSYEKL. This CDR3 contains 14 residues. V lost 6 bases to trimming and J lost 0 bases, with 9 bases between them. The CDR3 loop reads CASRDPTSGNTIYF. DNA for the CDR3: TGCGCCAGCAGGGACCCGACCTCTGGAAACACCATATATTTT.

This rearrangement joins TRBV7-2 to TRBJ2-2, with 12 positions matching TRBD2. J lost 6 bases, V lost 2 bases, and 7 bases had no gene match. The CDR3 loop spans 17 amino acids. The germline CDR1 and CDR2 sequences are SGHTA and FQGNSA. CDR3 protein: CASSLKSTSGSPGELFF. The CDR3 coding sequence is TGTGCCAGCAGCTTAAAGTCGACTAGCGGGAGTCCCGGGGAGCTGTTTTTT. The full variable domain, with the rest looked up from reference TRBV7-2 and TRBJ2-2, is GAGVSQSPSNKVTEKGKDVELRCDPISGHTALYWYRQSLGQGLEFLIYFQGNSAPDKSGLPSDRFSAERTGGSVSTLTIQRTQQEDSAVYLCASSLKSTSGSPGELFFGEGSRLTVL.

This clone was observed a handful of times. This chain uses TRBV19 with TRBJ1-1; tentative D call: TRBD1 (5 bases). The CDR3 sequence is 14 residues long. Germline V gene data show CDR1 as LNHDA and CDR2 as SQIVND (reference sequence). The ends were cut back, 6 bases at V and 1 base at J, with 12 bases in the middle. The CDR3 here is CASRRGHANTEAFF. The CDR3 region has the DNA TGTGCCAGTAGACGCGGACACGCGAACACTGAAGCTTTCTTT.

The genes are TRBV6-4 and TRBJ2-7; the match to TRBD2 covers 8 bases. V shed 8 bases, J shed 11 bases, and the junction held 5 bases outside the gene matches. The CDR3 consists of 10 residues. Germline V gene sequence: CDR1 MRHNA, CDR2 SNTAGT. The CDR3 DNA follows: TGTGCCAGCCCCCGGGGGGGTGAGTACTTC. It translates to CASPRGGEYF.

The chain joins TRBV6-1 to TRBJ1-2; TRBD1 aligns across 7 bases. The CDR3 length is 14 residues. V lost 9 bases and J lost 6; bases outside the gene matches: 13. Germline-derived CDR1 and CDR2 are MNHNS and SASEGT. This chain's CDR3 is CASALSDRVHGYTF. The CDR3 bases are TGTGCCAGTGCCCTCTCAGACAGGGTGCATGGCTACACCTTC.

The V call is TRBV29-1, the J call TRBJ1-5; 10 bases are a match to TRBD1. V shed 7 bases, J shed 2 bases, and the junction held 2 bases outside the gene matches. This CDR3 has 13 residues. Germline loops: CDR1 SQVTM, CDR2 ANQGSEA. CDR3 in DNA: TGCAGCGCCGGGACAGGGGGCAATCAGCCCCAGCATTTT. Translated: CSAGTGGNQPQHF.

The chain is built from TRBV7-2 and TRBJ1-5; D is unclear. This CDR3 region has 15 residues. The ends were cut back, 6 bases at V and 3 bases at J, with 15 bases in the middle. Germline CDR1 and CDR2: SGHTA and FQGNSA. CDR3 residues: CASSFEGSPNQPQHF. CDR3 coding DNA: TGTGCCAGCAGTTTTGAGGGTTCCCCCAATCAGCCCCAGCATTTT.

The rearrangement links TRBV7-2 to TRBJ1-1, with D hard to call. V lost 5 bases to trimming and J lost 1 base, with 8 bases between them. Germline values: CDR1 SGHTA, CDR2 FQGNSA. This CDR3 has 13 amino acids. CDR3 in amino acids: CASSAFQNTEAFF. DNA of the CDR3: TGTGCCAGCAGCGCATTCCAGAACACTGAAGCTTTCTTT.

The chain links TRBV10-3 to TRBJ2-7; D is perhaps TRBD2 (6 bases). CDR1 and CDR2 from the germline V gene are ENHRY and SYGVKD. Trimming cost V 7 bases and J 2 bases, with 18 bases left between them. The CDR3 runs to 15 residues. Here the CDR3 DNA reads TGTGCCATCAAGCCGACAGACGGACTACCCTACGAGCAGTACTTC. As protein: CAIKPTDGLPYEQYF.